A single sample is the source of the 21 T cell receptor beta chains below, sequenced in a study of cytomegalovirus exposure and HLA in healthy donors. The PCR was carried out with 60 Vbeta primers and 13 Jbeta primers. Using immunoSEQ multiplex PCR, the repertoire was profiled, and TCRdb retains in-frame clones only, with some absent. Seen here are some 200,000 clones, 70% to 80% observed once, and the top ten hold approximately 0.4%. Sequencing input: PBMCs. These receptors came from a male donor in good health and CMV-seropositive.

The rearrangement joins TRBV21-1 to TRBJ2-3; the D call in the table, TRBD2, was not verified against the DNA. TRBV21-1 is a pseudogene locus. The length of the CDR3 is 19 residues. The CDR3 loop reads CASSASTSGGPHSTDTQYF. CDR3 bases: TGTGCCAGCAGCGCCTCGACTAGCGGGGGCCCACACAGCACAGATACGCAGTATTTT.

This rearrangement joins TRBV7-2 to TRBJ1-5; the D gene is possibly TRBD1 (6 bases). Germline V gives CDR1 SGHTA, CDR2 FQGNSA. The CDR3 spans 18 residues. With 1 base removed from V and 0 bases from J, the gap between germline ends came to 16 bases. For the CDR3, the DNA is TGTGCCAGCAGCTTAGGTCTCGCAGGGGCATATAGCAATCAGCCCCAGCATTTT. Its protein product is CASSLGLAGAYSNQPQHF. Drawing the rest from reference TRBV7-2 and TRBJ1-5, the complete variable domain is GAGVSQSPSNKVTEKGKDVELRCDPISGHTALYWYRQSLGQGLEFLIYFQGNSAPDKSGLPSDRFSAERTGGSVSTLTIQRTQQEDSAVYLCASSLGLAGAYSNQPQHFGDGTRLSIL.

This clone was observed a single time. This chain joins TRBV18 and TRBJ2-7, with a possible D match to TRBD1 (5 bases). The CDR3 is 14 residues long. V was cut by 3 bases and J by 5 bases, with 14 bases left in between. Germline V lookup: CDR1 KGHSH, CDR2 LQKENI. Here the CDR3 DNA reads TGTGCCAGCTCACCCTCAGGGTTTATAAACGAGCAGTACTTC. Translated, it gives CASSPSGFINEQYF.

The chain uses TRBV5-1 and TRBJ1-2; 7 bases are shared with TRBD1. V trimming: 3 bases; J trimming: 6 bases; junction bases outside the gene matches: 11. The germline CDR1 and CDR2 sequences are SGHRS and YFSETQ. The CDR3 contains 15 residues. CDR3 amino acids: CASSYGQVVTDGYTF. The CDR3 DNA is TGCGCCAGCAGCTATGGACAGGTCGTTACTGATGGCTACACCTTC.

The chain carries TRBV12-5 and TRBJ2-5, with 8 bases matching TRBD1. Germline CDR1 reads LGHNT; CDR2 reads FRNRAP. The CDR3 sequence is 17 residues long. The V segment lost 5 bases and the J segment 1 base; nucleotides outside the gene matches: 12. The CDR3 DNA follows: TGTGCTAGTGGTCTTGACCGACAGGGGCCAGGCCAAGAGACCCAGTACTTC. This codes for CASGLDRQGPGQETQYF.

The V call is TRBV19, the J call TRBJ1-1; D is unresolved. CDR1 is LNHDA, CDR2 SQIVND, per germline (reference sequence). The CDR3 runs to 13 residues. Between the trimmed V and J ends, which lost 5 bases and 1 base, there was a span of 8 bases. The CDR3: CASSPPGNTEAFF. The CDR3 DNA reads TGTGCCAGTAGTCCCCCGGGGAACACTGAAGCTTTCTTT.

The V and J genes are TRBV9 and TRBJ2-7; 11 positions match TRBD2. This CDR3 has 14 residues. V was clipped by 2 bases and J by 3 bases; unmatched bases: 1. CDR1 and CDR2 from the germline V gene are SGDLS and YYNGEE. DNA of the CDR3: TGTGCCAGCAGCGTCACTAGCGGGAGCTACGAGCAGTACTTC. This gives the protein CASSVTSGSYEQYF.

The CDR3 sequence: CASSPDRQLELFF. In DNA form, the CDR3 reads TGTGCCAGCTCACCAGACAGACAGTTAGAACTGTTTTTT. V is TRBV18 and J is TRBJ1-4; weak D call: TRBD1 (5 bases). Germline V lookup: CDR1 KGHSH, CDR2 LQKENI. The length of the CDR3 is 13 residues. The V end lost 2 bases, the J end lost 12 bases, and 13 bases lay between the germline ends.

This rearrangement joins TRBV4-1 to TRBJ1-2; TRBD1 matches at 7 bases. J gave up 2 bases and V 3 bases, and 15 bases lay outside the gene matches. Germline CDR1 and CDR2: MGHRA and YSYEKL. The CDR3 runs 18 residues. The CDR3 spells CASSQDPQGTSRNYGYTF. DNA of the CDR3: TGCGCCAGCAGCCAGGACCCACAGGGGACCTCGAGAAACTATGGCTACACCTTC.

This clone was counted only a few times. This chain uses TRBV5-3 with TRBJ1-5; D is unclear. TRBV5-3 is designated an ORF whose function remains uncertain. V was clipped by 4 bases and J by 8 bases, with 10 bases between them. CDR3 length: 12 residues. The CDR3 nucleotides read TGTGCCAGAAGCAAGACGAGGGAGCCCCAGCATTTT. Protein: CARSKTREPQHF.

The CDR3 sequence is CAWSVAGSTIYF. In DNA, the CDR3 is TGTGCCTGGAGTGTTGCGGGGAGCACCATATATTTT. The rearrangement uses TRBV30 and TRBJ1-3; no firm D call. V shed 0 bases and J shed 9 bases, with 9 bases lying between them. The length of the CDR3 is 12 residues. Per the germline V gene, CDR1 is GTSNPN and CDR2 is SVGIG (reference sequence).

The rearrangement uses TRBV27 and TRBJ1-3, with TRBD1 as a possible D gene (6 bases). The germline gives CDR1 MNHEY, CDR2 SMNVEV (reference sequence). CDR3 length equals 15 residues. The V gene lost 2 bases and the J gene lost 0 bases, with 8 bases spanning the gap. The CDR3 DNA reads TGTGCCAGCAGTTTAACAGGGAGCTCTGGAAACACCATATATTTT. Translation: CASSLTGSSGNTIYF.

On this clone itself: Other DNA sequences in this sample translate to the same CDR3. V usage is TRBV5-1 and J usage is TRBJ2-3; D is unclear. The CDR3 sequence is 12 residues long. Trimming removed 0 bases at V and 4 bases at J, with 3 bases between. The germline V gene has CDR1 SGHRS and CDR2 YFSETQ. The CDR3 sequence is CASSLAADTQYF. CDR3 nucleotides: TGCGCCAGCAGCTTGGCGGCAGATACGCAGTATTTT.

J is TRBJ1-4 and V is TRBV5-8, with TRBD1 matching 10 bases. The CDR3 length is 14 residues. V trimming: 5 bases; J trimming: 5 bases; junction bases outside the gene matches: 3. Germline CDR1 is SGHTS and CDR2 is YDEGEE. The chain's CDR3 is CASREGQGNEKLFF. The CDR3 nucleotides read TGTGCCAGCAGAGAGGGACAGGGGAATGAAAAACTGTTTTTT.

This clone came up once. This rearrangement joins TRBV30 to TRBJ1-5, with D unclear. The CDR3 has 13 amino acids. Germline-derived CDR1 and CDR2 are GTSNPN and SVGIG (reference sequence). V lost 2 bases to trimming and J lost 2 bases, with 7 bases between them. The CDR3 region is CAWSSQGNQPQHF. CDR3 DNA sequence: TGTGCCTGGAGTAGTCAGGGCAATCAGCCCCAGCATTTT.

The chain recombines TRBV27 with TRBJ1-4, with 7 nucleotides matching TRBD1. Germline V CDR1 and CDR2: MNHEY, SMNVEV (reference sequence). V lost 7 bases and J lost 5; bases outside the gene matches: 10. This CDR3 has 15 residues. The CDR3 DNA sequence: TGTGCCAGCACCACGTACGGACAGGCGAATGAAAAACTGTTTTTT. As protein: CASTTYGQANEKLFF.

CDR3 amino acids: CASSVHGGIISGEQYF. The CDR3 coding sequence is TGTGCCAGCAGTGTTCATGGAGGGATTATCTCCGGCGAGCAGTACTTC. This chain uses TRBV2 with TRBJ2-7; D might be TRBD2 (6 bases). This CDR3 spans 16 amino acids. Trimming took off 4 bases at V and 6 bases at J, with 22 bases between the two ends. Germline lookup yields CDR1 SNHLY and CDR2 FYNNEI.

This chain connects TRBV7-8 to TRBJ2-7, with a weak D call TRBD1 (5 bases). Germline V gene data show CDR1 as SGHVS and CDR2 as FQNEAQ. V gave up 5 bases and J gave up 6 bases, with 23 bases separating them. There are 16 residues in the CDR3. The CDR3 DNA follows: TGTGCCAGCAGCGCGCTTAGCAGGGCTCGAAAAGGCGAGCAGTACTTC. Translated, it gives CASSALSRARKGEQYF.

The chain employs TRBV27 and TRBJ2-7; D unclear. There are 12 residues in the CDR3. The V end lost 4 bases, the J end lost 2 bases, and 6 bases lay between the germline ends. CDR1 MNHEY and CDR2 SMNVEV come from the germline V gene (reference sequence). CDR3 in DNA: TGTGCCAGCAGTTCCTTTCCCTACGAGCAGTACTTC. Amino acid sequence: CASSSFPYEQYF.

This chain links TRBV30 with TRBJ1-2; 9 bases match TRBD1. After removal of 5 bases from V and 5 bases from J, the junction contained 12 bases not matched to a gene. The CDR3 consists of 15 residues. Germline CDR1 is GTSNPN and CDR2 is SVGIG (reference sequence). The CDR3 here is CAWGQGQPTSYGYTF. The CDR3 region has the DNA TGTGCCTGGGGACAGGGGCAACCGACGTCTTATGGCTACACCTTC.

The chain's CDR3 is CASRGAGSGEQYF. The CDR3, as DNA: TGTGCCAGCAGAGGGGCAGGGTCCGGCGAGCAGTACTTC. The chain uses TRBV6-5 and TRBJ2-7; perhaps TRBD1 as D (5 bases). The CDR3 sequence is 13 residues long. CDR1 is MNHEY, CDR2 SVGAGI, per germline. Between the trimmed V and J ends, which lost 6 bases and 6 bases, there was a span of 15 bases.